The clone carrying this T cell receptor (beta chain) appeared a few times. The data stem from a study of blood T cell repertoires in COVID-19. Unmatched junction bases numbered 5, after V lost 0 bases and J lost 3 bases. The germline CDR1 and CDR2 sequences are GTSNPN and SVGIG (reference sequence). The CDR3 sequence is 15 residues long. The table came from immunoSEQ multiplex PCR; TCRdb's copy has only in-frame clones and leaves some out. The sample carries roughly 260,000 clones, roughly 84% recorded once. Sequenced sample: peripheral blood. This receptor was taken from a woman aged 18 to 35 with acute or convalescent COVID-19. This chain joins TRBV30 and TRBJ2-3; 8 bases agree with TRBD2. CDR3 sequence reads: CAWSVMAGGTDTQYF. In DNA, the CDR3 is TGTGCCTGGAGTGTAATGGCGGGAGGAACAGATACGCAGTATTTT.